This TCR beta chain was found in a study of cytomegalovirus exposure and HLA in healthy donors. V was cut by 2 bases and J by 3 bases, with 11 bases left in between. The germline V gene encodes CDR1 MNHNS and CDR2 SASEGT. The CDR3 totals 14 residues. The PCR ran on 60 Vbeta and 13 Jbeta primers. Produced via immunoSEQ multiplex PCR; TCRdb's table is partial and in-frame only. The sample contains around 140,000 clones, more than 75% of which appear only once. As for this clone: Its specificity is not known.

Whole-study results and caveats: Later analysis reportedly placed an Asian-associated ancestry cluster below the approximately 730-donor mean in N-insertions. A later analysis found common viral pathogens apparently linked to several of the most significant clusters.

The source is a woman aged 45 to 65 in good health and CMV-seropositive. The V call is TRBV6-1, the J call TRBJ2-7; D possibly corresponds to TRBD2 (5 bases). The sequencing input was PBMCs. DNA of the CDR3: TGTGCCAGCAGTGAACGAGGGCAGGTCTACGAGCAGTACTTC. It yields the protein CASSERGQVYEQYF.